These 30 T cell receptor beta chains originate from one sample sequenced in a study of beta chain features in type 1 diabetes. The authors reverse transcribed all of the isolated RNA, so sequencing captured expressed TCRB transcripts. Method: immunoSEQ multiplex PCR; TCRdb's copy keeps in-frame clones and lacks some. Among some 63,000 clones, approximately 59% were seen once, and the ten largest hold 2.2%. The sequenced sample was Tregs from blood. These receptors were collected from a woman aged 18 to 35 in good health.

The CDR3 bases are TGTGCCATCGGGACAGGGGGTCGAGGCGAGCAGTACTTC. Its protein product is CAIGTGGRGEQYF. V gene TRBV10-3 combines with J gene TRBJ2-7; 11 nucleotides line up with TRBD1. The germline V gene has CDR1 ENHRY and CDR2 SYGVKD. The CDR3 extends over 13 amino acids. V shed 8 bases and J 6 bases; nucleotides not matched to a gene: 6.

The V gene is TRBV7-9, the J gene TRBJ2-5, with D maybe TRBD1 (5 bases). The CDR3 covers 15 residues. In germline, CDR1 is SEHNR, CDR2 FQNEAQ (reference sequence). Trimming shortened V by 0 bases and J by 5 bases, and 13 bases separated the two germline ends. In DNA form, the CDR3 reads TGTGCCAGCAGCTTAGCATTTGGGGCCGGCGAGACCCAGTACTTC. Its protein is CASSLAFGAGETQYF. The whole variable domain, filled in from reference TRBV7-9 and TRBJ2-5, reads DTGVSQNPRHKITKRGQNVTFRCDPISEHNRLYWYRQTLGQGPEFLTYFQNEAQLEKSRLLSDRFSAERPKGSFSTLEIQRTEQGDSAMYLCASSLAFGAGETQYFGPGTRLLVL.

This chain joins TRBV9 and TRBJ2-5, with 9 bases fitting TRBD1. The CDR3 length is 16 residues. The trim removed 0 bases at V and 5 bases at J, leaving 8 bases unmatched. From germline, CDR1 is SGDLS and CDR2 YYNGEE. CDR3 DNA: TGTGCCAGCAGCGTAGAAGGGACAGGGAAGGTGGAGACCCAGTACTTC. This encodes CASSVEGTGKVETQYF.

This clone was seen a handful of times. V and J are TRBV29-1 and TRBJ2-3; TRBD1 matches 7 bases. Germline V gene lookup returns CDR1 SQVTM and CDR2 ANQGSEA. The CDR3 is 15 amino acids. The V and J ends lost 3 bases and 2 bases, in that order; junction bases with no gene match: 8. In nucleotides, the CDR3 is TGCAGCGTTGAGAGATACAGGGGTTCCACAGATACGCAGTATTTT. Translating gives CSVERYRGSTDTQYF.

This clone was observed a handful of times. This chain's CDR3 is CASSFPEKDGGAWGDTQYF. In nucleotides, the CDR3 is TGTGCCAGCAGCTTCCCCGAGAAAGACGGGGGGGCCTGGGGAGATACGCAGTATTTT. This sequence joins TRBV7-2 and TRBJ2-3, with TRBD2 identical over 8 bases. Germline V gene data show CDR1 as SGHTA and CDR2 as FQGNSA. This CDR3 has 19 amino acids. V dropped 3 bases and J dropped 5; count of bases not matched to a gene: 19.

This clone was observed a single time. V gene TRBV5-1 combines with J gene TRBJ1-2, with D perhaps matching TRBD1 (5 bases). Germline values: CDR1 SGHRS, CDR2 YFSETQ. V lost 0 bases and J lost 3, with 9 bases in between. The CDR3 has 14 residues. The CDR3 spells CASSLAPGDYGYTF. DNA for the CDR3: TGCGCCAGCAGCTTGGCCCCGGGGGACTATGGCTACACCTTC. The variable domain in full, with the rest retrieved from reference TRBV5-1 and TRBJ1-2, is KAGVTQTPRYLIKTRGQQVTLSCSPISGHRSVSWYQQTPGQGLQFLFEYFSETQRNKGNFPGRFSGRQFSNSRSEMNVSTLELGDSALYLCASSLAPGDYGYTFGSGTRLTVV.

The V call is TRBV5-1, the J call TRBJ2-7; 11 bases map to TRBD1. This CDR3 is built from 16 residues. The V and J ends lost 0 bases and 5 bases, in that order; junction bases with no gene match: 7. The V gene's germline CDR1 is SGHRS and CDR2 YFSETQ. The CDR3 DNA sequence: TGCGCCAGCAGCTTGGCCGGGACAGGGGGGATCGACGAGCAGTACTTC. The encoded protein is CASSLAGTGGIDEQYF. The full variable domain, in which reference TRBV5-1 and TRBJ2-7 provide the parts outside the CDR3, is KAGVTQTPRYLIKTRGQQVTLSCSPISGHRSVSWYQQTPGQGLQFLFEYFSETQRNKGNFPGRFSGRQFSNSRSEMNVSTLELGDSALYLCASSLAGTGGIDEQYFGPGTRLTVT.

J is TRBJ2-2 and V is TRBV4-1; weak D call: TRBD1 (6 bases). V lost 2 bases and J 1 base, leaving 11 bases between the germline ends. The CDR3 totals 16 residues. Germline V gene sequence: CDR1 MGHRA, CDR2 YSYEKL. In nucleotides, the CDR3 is TGCGCCAGCAGCCAACACGAGGACAGGAACACCGGGGAGCTGTTTTTT. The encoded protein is CASSQHEDRNTGELFF.

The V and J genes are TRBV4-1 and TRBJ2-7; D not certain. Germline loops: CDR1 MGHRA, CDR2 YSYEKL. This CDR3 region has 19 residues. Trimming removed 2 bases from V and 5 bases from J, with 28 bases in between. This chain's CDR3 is CASSQYGAHDALPSDEQYF. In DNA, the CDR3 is TGCGCCAGCAGCCAATACGGAGCACATGATGCCCTCCCGAGCGACGAGCAGTACTTC.

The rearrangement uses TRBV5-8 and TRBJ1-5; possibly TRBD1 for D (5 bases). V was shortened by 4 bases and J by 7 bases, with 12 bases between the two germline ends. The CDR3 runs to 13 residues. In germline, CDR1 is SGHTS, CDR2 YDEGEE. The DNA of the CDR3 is TGTGCCAGCAGCCCTCAGGGTGGGCAGCCCCAGCATTTT. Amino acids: CASSPQGGQPQHF. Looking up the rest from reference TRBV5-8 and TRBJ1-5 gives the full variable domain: EAGVTQSPTHLIKTRGQQATLRCSPISGHTSVYWYQQALGLGLQFLLWYDEGEERNRGNFPPRFSGRQFPNYSSELNVNALELEDSALYLCASSPQGGQPQHFGDGTRLSIL.

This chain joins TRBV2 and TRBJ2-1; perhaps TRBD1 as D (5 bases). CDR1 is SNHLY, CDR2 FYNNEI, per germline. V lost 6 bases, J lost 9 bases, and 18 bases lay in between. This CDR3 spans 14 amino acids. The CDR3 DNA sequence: TGTGCCAGCAGGGAGACCAGGGCCCCGGGTGAGCAGTTCTTC. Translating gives CASRETRAPGEQFF.

The CDR3, as DNA: TGTGCCAGTAGTGGCCCGAACACTGAAGCTTTCTTT. Residues: CASSGPNTEAFF. V and J are TRBV19 and TRBJ1-1; D call uncertain. There are 12 residues in the CDR3. CDR1 is LNHDA, CDR2 SQIVND, per germline (reference sequence). V lost 5 bases and J lost 1, with 5 bases in between.

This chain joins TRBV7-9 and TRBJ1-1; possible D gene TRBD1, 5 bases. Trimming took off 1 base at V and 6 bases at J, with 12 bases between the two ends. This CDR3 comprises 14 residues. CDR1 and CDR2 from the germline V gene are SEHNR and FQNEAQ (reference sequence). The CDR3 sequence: CASSLETARAEAFF. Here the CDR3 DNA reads TGTGCCAGCAGCTTAGAGACAGCACGCGCTGAAGCTTTCTTT.

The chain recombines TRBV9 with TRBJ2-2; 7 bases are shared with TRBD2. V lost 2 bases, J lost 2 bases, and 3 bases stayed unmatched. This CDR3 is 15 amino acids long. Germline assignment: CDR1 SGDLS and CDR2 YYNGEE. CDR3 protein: CASSVGGTNTGELFF. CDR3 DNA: TGTGCCAGCAGCGTGGGGGGGACTAACACCGGGGAGCTGTTTTTT.

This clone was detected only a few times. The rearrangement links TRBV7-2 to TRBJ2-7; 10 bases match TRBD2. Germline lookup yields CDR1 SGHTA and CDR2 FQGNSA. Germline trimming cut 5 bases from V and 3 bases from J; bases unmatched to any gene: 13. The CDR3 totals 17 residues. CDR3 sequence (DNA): TGTGCCAGCAGCCTGACTAGCGGGCAACGAGGGGGCTACGAGCAGTACTTC. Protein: CASSLTSGQRGGYEQYF.

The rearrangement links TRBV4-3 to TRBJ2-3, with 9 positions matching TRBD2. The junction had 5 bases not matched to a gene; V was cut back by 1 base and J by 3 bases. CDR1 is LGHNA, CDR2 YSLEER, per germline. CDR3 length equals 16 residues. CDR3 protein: CASSQGNSGGTDTQYF. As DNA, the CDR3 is TGCGCCAGCAGCCAAGGAAATAGCGGGGGAACAGATACGCAGTATTTT.

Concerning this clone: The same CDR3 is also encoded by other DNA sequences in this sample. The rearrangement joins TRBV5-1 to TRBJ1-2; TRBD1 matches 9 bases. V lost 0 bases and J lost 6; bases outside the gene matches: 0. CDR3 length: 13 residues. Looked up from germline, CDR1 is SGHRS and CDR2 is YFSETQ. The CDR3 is CASSLGQGDGYTF. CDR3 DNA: TGCGCCAGCAGCTTGGGACAGGGGGATGGCTACACCTTC.

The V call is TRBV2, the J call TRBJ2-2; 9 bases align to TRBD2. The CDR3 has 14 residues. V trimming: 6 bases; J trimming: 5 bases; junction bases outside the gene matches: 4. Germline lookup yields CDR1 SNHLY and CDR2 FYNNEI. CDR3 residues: CASRRGGRTGELFF. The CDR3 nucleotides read TGTGCCAGCAGGCGGGGGGGTCGGACCGGGGAGCTGTTTTTT.

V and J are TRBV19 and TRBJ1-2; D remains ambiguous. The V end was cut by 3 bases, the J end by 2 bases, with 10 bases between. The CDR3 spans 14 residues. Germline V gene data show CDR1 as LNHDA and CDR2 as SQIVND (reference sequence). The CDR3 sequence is CASSMVNTNYGYTF. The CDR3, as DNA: TGTGCCAGTAGTATGGTTAACACCAACTATGGCTACACCTTC.

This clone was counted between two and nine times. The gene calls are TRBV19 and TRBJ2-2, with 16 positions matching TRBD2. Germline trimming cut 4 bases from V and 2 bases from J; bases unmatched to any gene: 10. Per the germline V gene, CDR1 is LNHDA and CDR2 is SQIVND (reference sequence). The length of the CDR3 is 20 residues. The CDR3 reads CASSTVIGTSGRVNTGELFF. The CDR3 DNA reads TGTGCCAGTAGTACCGTCATTGGGACTAGCGGGAGGGTTAACACCGGGGAGCTGTTTTTT.

CDR3 DNA: TGTGCCAGCAGCGAGGACAGGGGAGGCACCGGGGAGCTGTTTTTT. It yields the protein CASSEDRGGTGELFF. The gene calls are TRBV2 and TRBJ2-2; TRBD1 matches 9 bases. V dropped 6 bases and J dropped 4; count of bases not matched to a gene: 6. The CDR3 is made up of 15 amino acids. Germline values: CDR1 SNHLY, CDR2 FYNNEI.

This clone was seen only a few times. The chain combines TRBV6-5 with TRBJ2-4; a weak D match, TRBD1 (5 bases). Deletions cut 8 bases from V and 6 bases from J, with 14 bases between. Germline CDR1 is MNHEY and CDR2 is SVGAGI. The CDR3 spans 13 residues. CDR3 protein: CASQGHQLNIQYF. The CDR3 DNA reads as TGTGCCAGCCAGGGCCACCAGCTAAACATTCAGTACTTC.

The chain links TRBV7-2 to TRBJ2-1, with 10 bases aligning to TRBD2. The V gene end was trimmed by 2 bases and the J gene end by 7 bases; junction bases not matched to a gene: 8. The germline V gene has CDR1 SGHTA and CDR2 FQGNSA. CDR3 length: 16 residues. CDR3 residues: CASSLQVAGGQNEQFF. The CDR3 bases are TGTGCCAGCAGCTTACAAGTAGCGGGGGGCCAGAATGAGCAGTTCTTC.

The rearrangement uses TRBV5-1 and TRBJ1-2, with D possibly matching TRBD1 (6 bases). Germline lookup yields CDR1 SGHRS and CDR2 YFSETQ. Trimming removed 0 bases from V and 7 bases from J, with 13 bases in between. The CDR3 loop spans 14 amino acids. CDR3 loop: CASSLDQGRGGYTF. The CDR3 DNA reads TGCGCCAGCAGCTTGGATCAGGGGCGAGGTGGCTACACCTTC.

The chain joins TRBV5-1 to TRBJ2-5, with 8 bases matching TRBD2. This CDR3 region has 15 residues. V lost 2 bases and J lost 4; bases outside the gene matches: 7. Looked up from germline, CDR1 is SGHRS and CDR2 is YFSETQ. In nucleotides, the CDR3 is TGCGCCAGCAGCTTTGTAGCGGGAAGTGGAGAGACCCAGTACTTC. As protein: CASSFVAGSGETQYF.

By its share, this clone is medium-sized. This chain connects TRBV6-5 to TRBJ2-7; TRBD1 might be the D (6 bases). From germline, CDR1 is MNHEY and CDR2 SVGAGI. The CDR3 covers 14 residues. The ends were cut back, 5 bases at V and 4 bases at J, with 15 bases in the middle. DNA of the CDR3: TGTGCCAGCAGTGGCCGGGACAAGCTTTACGAGCAGTACTTC. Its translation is CASSGRDKLYEQYF.

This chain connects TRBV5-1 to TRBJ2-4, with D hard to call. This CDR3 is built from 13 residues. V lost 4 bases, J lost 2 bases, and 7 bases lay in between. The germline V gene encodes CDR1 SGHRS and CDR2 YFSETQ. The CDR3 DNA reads TGCGCCAGCAGCCCCGGGTCCAAAAACATTCAGTACTTC. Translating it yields CASSPGSKNIQYF.

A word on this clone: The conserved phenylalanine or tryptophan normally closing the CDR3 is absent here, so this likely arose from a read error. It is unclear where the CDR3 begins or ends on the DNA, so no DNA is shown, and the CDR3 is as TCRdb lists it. The CDR3 spells CASSLGQGIIL. The rearrangement uses TRBV28 and TRBJ2-7; the table calls TRBD1, which could not be checked here. CDR1 MDHEN and CDR2 SYDVKM come from the germline V gene. Counting both end residues, the CDR3 totals 11 amino acids.

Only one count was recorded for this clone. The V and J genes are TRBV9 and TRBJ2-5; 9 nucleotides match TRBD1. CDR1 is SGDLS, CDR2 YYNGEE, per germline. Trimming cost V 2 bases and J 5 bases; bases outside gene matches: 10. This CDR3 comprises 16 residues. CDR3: CASSVIGTGWTETQYF. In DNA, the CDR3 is TGTGCCAGCAGCGTCATTGGGACAGGGTGGACGGAGACCCAGTACTTC.

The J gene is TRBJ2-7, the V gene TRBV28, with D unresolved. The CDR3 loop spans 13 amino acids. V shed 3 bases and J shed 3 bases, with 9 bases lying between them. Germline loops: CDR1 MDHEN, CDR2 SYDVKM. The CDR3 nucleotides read TGTGCCAGCAGTTTGGTAGCCTACTACGAGCAGTACTTC. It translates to CASSLVAYYEQYF.